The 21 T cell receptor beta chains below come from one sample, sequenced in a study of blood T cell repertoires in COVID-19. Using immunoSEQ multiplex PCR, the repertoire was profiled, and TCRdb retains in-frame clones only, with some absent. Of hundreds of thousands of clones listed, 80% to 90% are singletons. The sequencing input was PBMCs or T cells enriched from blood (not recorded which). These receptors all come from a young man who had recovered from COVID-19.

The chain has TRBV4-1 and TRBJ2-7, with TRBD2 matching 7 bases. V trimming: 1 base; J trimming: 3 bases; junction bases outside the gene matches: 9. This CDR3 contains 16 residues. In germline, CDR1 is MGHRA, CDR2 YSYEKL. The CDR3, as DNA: TGCGCCAGCAGCCAAGTAAAGGGGACTACTCTCTACGAGCAGTACTTC. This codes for CASSQVKGTTLYEQYF.

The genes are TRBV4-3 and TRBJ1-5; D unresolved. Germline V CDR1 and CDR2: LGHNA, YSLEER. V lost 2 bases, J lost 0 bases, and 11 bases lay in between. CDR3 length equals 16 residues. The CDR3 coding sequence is TGCGCCAGCAGCCAATCGGGAGCGAATAGCAATCAGCCCCAGCATTTT. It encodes CASSQSGANSNQPQHF.

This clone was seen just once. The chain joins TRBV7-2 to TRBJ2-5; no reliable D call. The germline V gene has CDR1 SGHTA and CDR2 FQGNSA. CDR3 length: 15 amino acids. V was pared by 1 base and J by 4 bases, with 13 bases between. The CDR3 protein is CASSLEGRPGETQYF. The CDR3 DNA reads TGTGCCAGCAGCTTAGAAGGCAGACCAGGAGAGACCCAGTACTTC.

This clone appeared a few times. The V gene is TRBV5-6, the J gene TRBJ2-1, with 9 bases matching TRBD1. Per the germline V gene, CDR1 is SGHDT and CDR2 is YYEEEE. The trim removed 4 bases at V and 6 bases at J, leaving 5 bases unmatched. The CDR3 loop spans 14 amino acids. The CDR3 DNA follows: TGTGCCAGCAGCCCGCAGGACAGGGGCAATGAGCAGTTCTTC. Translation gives CASSPQDRGNEQFF.

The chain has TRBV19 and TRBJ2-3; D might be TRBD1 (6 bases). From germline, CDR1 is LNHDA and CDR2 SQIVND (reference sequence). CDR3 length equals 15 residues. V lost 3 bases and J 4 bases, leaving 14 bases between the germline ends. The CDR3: CASSIDDRLPDTQYF. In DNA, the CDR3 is TGTGCCAGTAGTATCGACGACAGGTTACCAGATACGCAGTATTTT.

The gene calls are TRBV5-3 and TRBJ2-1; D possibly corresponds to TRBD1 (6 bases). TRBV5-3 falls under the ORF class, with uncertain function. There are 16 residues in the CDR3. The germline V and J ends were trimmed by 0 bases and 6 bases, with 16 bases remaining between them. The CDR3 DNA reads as TGTGCCAGAAGCTTGGCTCAGTGGGGGCTAATCAATGAGCAGTTCTTC. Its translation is CARSLAQWGLINEQFF.

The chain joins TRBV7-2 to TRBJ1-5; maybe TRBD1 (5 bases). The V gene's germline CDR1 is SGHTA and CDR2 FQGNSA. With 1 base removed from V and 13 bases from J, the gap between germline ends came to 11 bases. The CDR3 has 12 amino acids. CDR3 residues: CASSLDDRDQHF. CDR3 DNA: TGTGCCAGCAGCTTAGACGACAGAGATCAGCATTTT.

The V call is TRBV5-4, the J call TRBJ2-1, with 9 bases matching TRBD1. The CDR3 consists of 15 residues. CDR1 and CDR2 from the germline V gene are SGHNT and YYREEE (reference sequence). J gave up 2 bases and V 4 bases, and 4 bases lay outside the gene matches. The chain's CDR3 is CASSQGQGTYNEQFF. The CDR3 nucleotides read TGTGCCAGCAGCCAAGGACAGGGGACCTACAATGAGCAGTTCTTC.

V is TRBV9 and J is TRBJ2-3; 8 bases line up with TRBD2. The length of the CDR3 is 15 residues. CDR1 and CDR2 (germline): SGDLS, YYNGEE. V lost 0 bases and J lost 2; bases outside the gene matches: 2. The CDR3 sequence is CASSVGGGITDTQYF. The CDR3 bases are TGTGCCAGCAGCGTAGGCGGGGGGATCACAGATACGCAGTATTTT. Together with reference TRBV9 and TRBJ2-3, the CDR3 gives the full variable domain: DSGVTQTPKHLITATGQRVTLRCSPRSGDLSVYWYQQSLDQGLQFLIQYYNGEERAKGNILERFSAQQFPDLHSELNLSSLELGDSALYFCASSVGGGITDTQYFGPGTRLTVL.

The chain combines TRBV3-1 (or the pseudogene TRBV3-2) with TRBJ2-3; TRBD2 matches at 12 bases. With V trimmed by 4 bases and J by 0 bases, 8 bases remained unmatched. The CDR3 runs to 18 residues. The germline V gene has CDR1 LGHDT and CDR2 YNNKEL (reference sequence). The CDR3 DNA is TGTGCCAGCAGCCCGAAACCTGGGACTAGCGGGAGCACAGATACGCAGTATTTT. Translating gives CASSPKPGTSGSTDTQYF.

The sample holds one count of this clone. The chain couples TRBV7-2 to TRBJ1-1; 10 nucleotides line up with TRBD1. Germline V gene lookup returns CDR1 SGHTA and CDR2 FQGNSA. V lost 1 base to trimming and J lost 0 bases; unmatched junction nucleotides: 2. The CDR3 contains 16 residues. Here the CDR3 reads CASSLGGQGMNTEAFF. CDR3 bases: TGTGCCAGCAGCTTAGGGGGACAGGGGATGAACACTGAAGCTTTCTTT.

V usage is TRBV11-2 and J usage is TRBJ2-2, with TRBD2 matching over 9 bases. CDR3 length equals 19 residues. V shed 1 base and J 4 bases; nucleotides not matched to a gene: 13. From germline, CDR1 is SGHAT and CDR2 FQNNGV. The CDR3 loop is CASSLGGAGGLNGTGELFF. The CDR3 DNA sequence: TGTGCCAGCAGCTTAGGAGGAGCGGGAGGTTTGAATGGCACCGGGGAGCTGTTTTTT.

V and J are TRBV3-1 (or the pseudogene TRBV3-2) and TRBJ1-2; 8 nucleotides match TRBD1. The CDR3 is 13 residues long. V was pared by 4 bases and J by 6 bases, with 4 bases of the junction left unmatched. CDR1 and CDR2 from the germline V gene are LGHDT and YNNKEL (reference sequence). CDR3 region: CASSRSDRDGYTF. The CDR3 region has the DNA TGTGCCAGCAGCCGCTCGGACAGGGATGGCTACACCTTC.

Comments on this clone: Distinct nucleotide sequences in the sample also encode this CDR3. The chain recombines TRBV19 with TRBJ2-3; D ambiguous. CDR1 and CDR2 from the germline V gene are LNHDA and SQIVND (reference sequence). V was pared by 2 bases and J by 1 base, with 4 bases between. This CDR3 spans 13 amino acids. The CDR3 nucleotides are TGTGCCAGTAGTATACGTCGCACAGATACGCAGTATTTT. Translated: CASSIRRTDTQYF. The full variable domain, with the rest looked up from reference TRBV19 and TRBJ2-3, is DGGITQSPKYLFRKEGQNVTLSCEQNLNHDAMYWYRQDPGQGLRLIYYSQIVNDFQKGDIAEGYSVSREKKESFPLTVTSAQKNPTAFYLCASSIRRTDTQYFGPGTRLTVL.

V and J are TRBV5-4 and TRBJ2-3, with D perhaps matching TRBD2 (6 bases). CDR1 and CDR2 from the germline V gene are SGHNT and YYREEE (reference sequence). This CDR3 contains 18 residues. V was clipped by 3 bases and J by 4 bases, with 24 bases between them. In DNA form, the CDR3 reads TGTGCCAGCAGCTCCTTATCCAGGACTACCGTGGGGGCAGATACGCAGTATTTT. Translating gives CASSSLSRTTVGADTQYF.

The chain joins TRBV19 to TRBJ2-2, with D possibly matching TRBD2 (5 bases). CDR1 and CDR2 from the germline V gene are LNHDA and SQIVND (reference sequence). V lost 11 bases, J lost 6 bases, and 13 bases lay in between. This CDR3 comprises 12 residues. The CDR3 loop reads CAGSGVAGELFF. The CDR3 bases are TGTGCCGGGAGCGGTGTAGCCGGGGAGCTGTTTTTT.

The CDR3 nucleotides read TGTGCCAGCTCACCTCCCCCAGGGAGGACTGAAGCTTTCTTT. It is translated as CASSPPPGRTEAFF. The chain employs TRBV18 and TRBJ1-1; D possibly corresponds to TRBD1 (5 bases). Germline values: CDR1 KGHSH, CDR2 LQKENI. This CDR3 has 14 residues. V was pared by 3 bases and J by 5 bases, with 13 bases between. The full variable domain, in which reference TRBV18 and TRBJ1-1 provide the parts outside the CDR3, is NAGVMQNPRHLVRRRGQEARLRCSPMKGHSHVYWYRQLPEEGLKFMVYLQKENIIDESGMPKERFSAEFPKEGPSILRIQQVVRGDSAAYFCASSPPPGRTEAFFGQGTRLTVV.

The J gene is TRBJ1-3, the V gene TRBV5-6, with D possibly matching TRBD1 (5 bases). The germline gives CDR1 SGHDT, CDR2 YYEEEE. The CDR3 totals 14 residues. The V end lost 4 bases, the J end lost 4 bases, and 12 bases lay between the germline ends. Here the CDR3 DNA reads TGTGCCAGCAGCGCAGGGTTTCTCGGAAACACCATATATTTT. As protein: CASSAGFLGNTIYF.

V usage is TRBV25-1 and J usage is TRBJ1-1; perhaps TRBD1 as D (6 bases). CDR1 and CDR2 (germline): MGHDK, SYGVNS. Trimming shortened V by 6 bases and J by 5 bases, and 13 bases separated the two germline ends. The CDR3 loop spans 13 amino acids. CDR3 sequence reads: CASSRQDRTEAFF. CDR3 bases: TGTGCCAGCAGCCGACAGGACCGAACTGAAGCTTTCTTT. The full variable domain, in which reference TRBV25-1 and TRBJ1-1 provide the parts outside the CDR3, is EADIYQTPRYLVIGTGKKITLECSQTMGHDKMYWYQQDPGMELHLIHYSYGVNSTEKGDLSSESTVSRIRTEHFPLTLESARPSHTSQYLCASSRQDRTEAFFGQGTRLTVV.

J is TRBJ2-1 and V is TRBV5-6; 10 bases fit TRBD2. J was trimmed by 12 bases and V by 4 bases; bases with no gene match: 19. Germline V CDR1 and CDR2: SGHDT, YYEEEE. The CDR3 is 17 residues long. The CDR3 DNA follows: TGTGCCAGCAGCCTGAAGGTTTTACTAGCGGGAACCCCCGCGCAGTTCTTC. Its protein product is CASSLKVLLAGTPAQFF.

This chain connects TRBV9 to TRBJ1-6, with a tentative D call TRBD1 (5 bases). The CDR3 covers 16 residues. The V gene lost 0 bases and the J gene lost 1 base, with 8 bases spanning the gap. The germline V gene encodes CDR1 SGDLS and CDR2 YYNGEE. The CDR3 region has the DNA TGTGCCAGCAGCGTAGGCGGGGGATCCTATAATTCACCCCTCCACTTT. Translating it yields CASSVGGGSYNSPLHF.